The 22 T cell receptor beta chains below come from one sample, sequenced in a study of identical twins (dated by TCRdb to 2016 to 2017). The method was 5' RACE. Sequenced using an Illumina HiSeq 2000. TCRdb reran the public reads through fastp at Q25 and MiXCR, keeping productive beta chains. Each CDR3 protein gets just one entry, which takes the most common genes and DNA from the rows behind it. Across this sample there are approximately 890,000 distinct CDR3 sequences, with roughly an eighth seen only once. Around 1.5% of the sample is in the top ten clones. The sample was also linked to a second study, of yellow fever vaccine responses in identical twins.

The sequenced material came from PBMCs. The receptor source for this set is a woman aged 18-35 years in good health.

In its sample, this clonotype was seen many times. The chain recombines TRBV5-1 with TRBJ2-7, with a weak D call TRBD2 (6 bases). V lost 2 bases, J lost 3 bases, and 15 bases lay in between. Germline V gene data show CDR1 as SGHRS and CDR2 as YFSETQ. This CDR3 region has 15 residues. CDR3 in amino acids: CASSLYLAPYYEQYF. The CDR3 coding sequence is TGCGCCAGCAGCTTATACCTAGCGCCCTACTACGAGCAGTACTTC.

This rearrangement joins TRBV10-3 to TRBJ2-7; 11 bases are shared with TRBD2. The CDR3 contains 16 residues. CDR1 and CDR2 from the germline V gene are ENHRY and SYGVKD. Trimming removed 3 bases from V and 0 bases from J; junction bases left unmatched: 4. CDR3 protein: CAISDSSGGSSYEQYF. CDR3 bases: TGTGCCATCAGTGACTCTAGCGGGGGGAGCTCCTACGAGCAGTACTTC.

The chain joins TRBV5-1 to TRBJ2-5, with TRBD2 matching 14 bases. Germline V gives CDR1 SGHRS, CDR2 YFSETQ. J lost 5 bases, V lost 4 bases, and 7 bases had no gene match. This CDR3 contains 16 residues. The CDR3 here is CASSLGTSGGVETQYF. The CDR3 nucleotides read TGCGCCAGCAGCCTCGGGACTAGCGGGGGTGTGGAGACCCAGTACTTC.

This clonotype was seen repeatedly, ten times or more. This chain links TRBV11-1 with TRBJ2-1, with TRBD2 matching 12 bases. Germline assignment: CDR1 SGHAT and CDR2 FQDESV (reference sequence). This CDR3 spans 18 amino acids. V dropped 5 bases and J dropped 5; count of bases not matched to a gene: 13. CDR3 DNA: TGTGCCAGCAGCGCCCGGATCAAGACTAGCGGGAGACACAATGAGCAGTTCTTC. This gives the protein CASSARIKTSGRHNEQFF.

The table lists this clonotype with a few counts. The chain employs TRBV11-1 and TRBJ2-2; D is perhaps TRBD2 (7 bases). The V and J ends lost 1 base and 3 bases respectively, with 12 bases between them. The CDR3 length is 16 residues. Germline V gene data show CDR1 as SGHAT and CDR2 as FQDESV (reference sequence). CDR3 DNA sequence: TGTGCCAGCAGCTTAGAGGGGGGGCGCGACACCGGGGAGCTGTTTTTT. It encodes CASSLEGGRDTGELFF.

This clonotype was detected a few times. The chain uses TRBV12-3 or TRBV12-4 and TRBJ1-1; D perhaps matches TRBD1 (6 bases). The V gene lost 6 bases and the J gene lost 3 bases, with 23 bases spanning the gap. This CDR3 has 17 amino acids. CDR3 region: CASSQFRGLGGHTEAFF. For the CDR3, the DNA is TGTGCCAGCAGCCAATTCAGGGGCTTGGGGGGCCACACTGAAGCTTTCTTT.

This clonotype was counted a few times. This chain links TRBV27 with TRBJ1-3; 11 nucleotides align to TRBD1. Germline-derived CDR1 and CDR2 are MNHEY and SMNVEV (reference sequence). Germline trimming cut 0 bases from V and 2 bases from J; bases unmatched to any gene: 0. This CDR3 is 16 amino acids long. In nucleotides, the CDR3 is TGTGCCAGCAGTTTATCGGGACAGGGGGCTGGAAACACCATATATTTT. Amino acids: CASSLSGQGAGNTIYF.

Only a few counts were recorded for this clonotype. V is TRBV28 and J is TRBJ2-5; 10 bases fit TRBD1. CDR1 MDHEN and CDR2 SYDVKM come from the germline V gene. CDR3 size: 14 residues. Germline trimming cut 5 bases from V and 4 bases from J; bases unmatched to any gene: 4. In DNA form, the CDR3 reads TGTGCCAGCAGTCGGGACAGGGGAGTAGAGACCCAGTACTTC. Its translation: CASSRDRGVETQYF.

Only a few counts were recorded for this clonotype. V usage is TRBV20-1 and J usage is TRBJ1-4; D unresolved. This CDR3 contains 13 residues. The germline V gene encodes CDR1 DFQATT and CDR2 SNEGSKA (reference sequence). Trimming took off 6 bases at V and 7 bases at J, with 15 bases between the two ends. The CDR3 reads CSAPRSGVEKLFF. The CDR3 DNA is TGCAGTGCCCCGCGAAGCGGGGTTGAAAAACTGTTTTTT.

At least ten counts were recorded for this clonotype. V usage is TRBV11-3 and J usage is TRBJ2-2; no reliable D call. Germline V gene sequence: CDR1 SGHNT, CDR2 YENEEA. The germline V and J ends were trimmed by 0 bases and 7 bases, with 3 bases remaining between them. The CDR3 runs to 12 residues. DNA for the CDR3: TGTGCCAGCAGCTTAGAGGGCGGGGAGCTGTTTTTT. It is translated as CASSLEGGELFF.

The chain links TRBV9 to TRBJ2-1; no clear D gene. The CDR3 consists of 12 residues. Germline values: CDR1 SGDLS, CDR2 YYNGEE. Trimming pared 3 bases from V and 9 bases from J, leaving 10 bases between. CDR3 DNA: TGTGCCAGCAGCGAAATGGAAGGTGAGCAGTTCTTC. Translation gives CASSEMEGEQFF.

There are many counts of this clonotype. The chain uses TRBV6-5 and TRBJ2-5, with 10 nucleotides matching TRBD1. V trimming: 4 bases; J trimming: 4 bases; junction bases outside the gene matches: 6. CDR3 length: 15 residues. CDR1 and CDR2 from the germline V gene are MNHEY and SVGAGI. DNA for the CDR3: TGTGCCAGCAGTTCCGGGACAGGGGAAGCAGAGACCCAGTACTTC. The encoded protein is CASSSGTGEAETQYF.

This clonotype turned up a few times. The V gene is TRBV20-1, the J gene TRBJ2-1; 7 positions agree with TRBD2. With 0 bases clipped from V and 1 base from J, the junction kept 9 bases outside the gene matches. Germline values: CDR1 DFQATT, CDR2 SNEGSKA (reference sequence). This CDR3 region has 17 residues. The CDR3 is CSARDNLGGKSYNEQFF. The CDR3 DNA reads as TGCAGTGCTAGAGATAACCTGGGGGGGAAGTCCTACAATGAGCAGTTCTTC.

CDR3 bases: TGCAGTGCGAGCCCGGTTGCTAGCACAGATACGCAGTATTTT. Translation gives CSASPVASTDTQYF. V gene TRBV20-1 combines with J gene TRBJ2-3; D is uncertain. This CDR3 has 14 amino acids. Germline V CDR1 and CDR2: DFQATT, SNEGSKA (reference sequence). Deletions cut 6 bases from V and 0 bases from J, with 13 bases between.

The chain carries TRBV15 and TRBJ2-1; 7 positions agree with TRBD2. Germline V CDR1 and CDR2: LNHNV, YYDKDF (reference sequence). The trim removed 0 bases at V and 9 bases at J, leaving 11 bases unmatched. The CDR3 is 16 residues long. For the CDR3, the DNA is TGTGCCACCAGCAGAGATCTTGCGGGAGTGGACTCTGAGCAGTTCTTC. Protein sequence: CATSRDLAGVDSEQFF.

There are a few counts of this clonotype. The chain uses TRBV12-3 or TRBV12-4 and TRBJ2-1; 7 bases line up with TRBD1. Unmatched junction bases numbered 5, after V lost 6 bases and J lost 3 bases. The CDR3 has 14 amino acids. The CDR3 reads CASSGQALYNEQFF. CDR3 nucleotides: TGTGCCAGCAGCGGACAGGCCCTCTACAATGAGCAGTTCTTC.

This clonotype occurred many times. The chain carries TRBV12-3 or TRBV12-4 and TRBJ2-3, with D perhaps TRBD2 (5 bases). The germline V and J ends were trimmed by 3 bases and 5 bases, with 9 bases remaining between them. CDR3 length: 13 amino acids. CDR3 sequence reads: CASSFLRGDTQYF. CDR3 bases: TGTGCCAGCAGTTTCCTACGGGGAGATACGCAGTATTTT.

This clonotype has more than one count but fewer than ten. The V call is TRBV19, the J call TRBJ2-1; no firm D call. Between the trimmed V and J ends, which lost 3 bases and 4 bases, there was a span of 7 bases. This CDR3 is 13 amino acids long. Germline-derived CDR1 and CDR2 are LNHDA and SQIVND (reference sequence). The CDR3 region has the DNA TGTGCCAGTAGTATGGTGGTATACAATGAGCAGTTCTTC. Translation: CASSMVVYNEQFF.

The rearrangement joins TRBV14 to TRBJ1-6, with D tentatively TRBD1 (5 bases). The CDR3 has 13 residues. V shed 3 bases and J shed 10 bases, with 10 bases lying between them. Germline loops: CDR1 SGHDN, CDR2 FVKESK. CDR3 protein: CASSQGLRSPLHF. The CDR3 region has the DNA TGTGCCAGCAGCCAGGGGCTTCGGTCACCCCTCCACTTT. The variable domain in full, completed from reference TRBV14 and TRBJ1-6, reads EAGVTQFPSHSVIEKGQTVTLRCDPISGHDNLYWYRRVMGKEIKFLLHFVKESKQDESGMPNNRFLAERTGGTYSTLKVQPAELEDSGVYFCASSQGLRSPLHFGNGTRLTVT.

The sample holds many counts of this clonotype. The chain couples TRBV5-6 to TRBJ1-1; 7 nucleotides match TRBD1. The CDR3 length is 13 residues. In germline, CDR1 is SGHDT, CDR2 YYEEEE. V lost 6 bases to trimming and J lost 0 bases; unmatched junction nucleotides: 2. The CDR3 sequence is CASTGQMNTEAFF. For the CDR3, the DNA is TGTGCCAGCACGGGACAGATGAACACTGAAGCTTTCTTT.

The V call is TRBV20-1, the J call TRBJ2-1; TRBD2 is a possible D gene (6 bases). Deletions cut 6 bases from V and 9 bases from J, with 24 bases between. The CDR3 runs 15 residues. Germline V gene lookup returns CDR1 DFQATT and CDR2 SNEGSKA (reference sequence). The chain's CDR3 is CSAKTGTPVFIEQFF. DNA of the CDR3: TGCAGTGCGAAAACCGGGACTCCCGTTTTTATTGAGCAGTTCTTC.

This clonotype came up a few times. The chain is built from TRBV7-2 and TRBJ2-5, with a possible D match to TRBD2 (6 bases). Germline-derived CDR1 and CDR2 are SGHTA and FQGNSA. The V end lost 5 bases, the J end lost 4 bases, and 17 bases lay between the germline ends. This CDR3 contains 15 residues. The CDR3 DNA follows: TGTGCCAGCAGCCTGGTGGGCGGGGTCGGAGAGACCCAGTACTTC. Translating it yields CASSLVGGVGETQYF.